This T cell receptor beta chain originates from a study of T cell clones after liver transplantation. Study summary: Third-party-reactive TCRbeta sequences from pre-transplant mixed lymphocyte reactions served as antigen-independent comparators. Apart from a few HCV-positive recipients, transplants were for non-autoimmune, non-viral reasons. Overall study findings and caveats: Donor-reactive sequences fell more than third party-reactive ones, suggesting partial deletion.

CD3+CD4+ and CD3+CD8+ cells were FACS-sorted from thawed unstimulated PBMCs. Using immunoSEQ multiplex PCR, the repertoire was profiled, and TCRdb retains in-frame clones only, with some absent. The repertoire holds approximately 71,000 clones, with more than 85% as singletons. Turning to this clone: No antigen is known for it.

The sequenced sample was CD4+ T cells from blood, obtained roughly 26 months after liver transplant. The TCR comes from a human patient who received a liver transplant. Some of the T cells may derive from the graft donor.

In DNA form, the CDR3 reads TGTGCCAGCAGACCGGGGGGTTGGGCGAATGAAAAACTGTTTTTT. Its protein product is CASRPGGWANEKLFF. The genes are TRBV7-8 and TRBJ1-4; possibly TRBD1 for D (5 bases). In germline, CDR1 is SGHVS, CDR2 FQNEAQ. CDR3 size: 15 residues. The V end was cut by 6 bases, the J end by 5 bases, with 16 bases between.